These 13 T cell receptor beta chains were sequenced from one sample in a study of T cell responses to AZD1222 COVID-19 vaccine. Some clones are missing from TCRdb's copy, which holds only in-frame ones; the method was immunoSEQ multiplex PCR. The data contain over 65,000 clones, about nine tenths of them singletons. The sample consisted of peripheral blood, taken on day 0 of AZD1222 vaccination. Every receptor here comes from an adult in good health.

This chain links TRBV27 with TRBJ2-6; D not resolved. The germline V and J ends were trimmed by 1 base and 0 bases, with 1 base remaining between them. Germline V gene sequence: CDR1 MNHEY, CDR2 SMNVEV (reference sequence). This CDR3 region has 14 residues. The CDR3 region has the DNA TGTGCCAGCAGTTTATACTCTGGGGCCAACGTCCTGACTTTC. Translated: CASSLYSGANVLTF.

V is TRBV9 and J is TRBJ1-2, with D perhaps matching TRBD1 (6 bases). The germline V gene encodes CDR1 SGDLS and CDR2 YYNGEE. CDR3 length equals 13 residues. V was cut by 3 bases and J by 4 bases, with 10 bases left in between. The CDR3 sequence: CASSAGTTYGYTF. Written as DNA, the CDR3 is TGTGCCAGCAGCGCCGGGACAACCTATGGCTACACCTTC.

The V and J genes are TRBV20-1 and TRBJ1-5; the D gene is possibly TRBD1 (6 bases). Germline lookup yields CDR1 DFQATT and CDR2 SNEGSKA (reference sequence). The CDR3 sequence is 15 residues long. The germline V and J ends were trimmed by 3 bases and 3 bases, with 15 bases remaining between them. Here the CDR3 DNA reads TGCAGTGCTAGTAACCGAGGGGGGAACAATCAGCCCCAGCATTTT. This sequence encodes CSASNRGGNNQPQHF.

The chain couples TRBV6-6 to TRBJ2-6, with unresolved D. The CDR3 runs 14 residues. In germline, CDR1 is MNHNY, CDR2 SVGAGI (reference sequence). V lost 6 bases to trimming and J lost 2 bases, with 8 bases between them. CDR3 DNA: TGTGCCAGCAGGCCTCCTACTGGGGCCAACGTCCTGACTTTC. It translates to CASRPPTGANVLTF.

The chain links TRBV27 to TRBJ2-1; D unclear. Germline lookup yields CDR1 MNHEY and CDR2 SMNVEV (reference sequence). Trimming removed 5 bases at V and 0 bases at J, with 11 bases between. The CDR3 has 15 amino acids. In DNA form, the CDR3 reads TGTGCCAGCAGTCTCCGACAAGGCTCCTACAATGAGCAGTTCTTC. It is translated as CASSLRQGSYNEQFF.

The table lists this clone with a few counts. The chain couples TRBV7-8 to TRBJ2-3, with TRBD2 identical over 9 bases. Trimming removed 5 bases from V and 0 bases from J; junction bases left unmatched: 3. CDR3 size: 15 residues. Germline-derived CDR1 and CDR2 are SGHVS and FQNEAQ. CDR3 bases: TGTGCCAGCAGCCGAGGACTAGCGAGCACAGATACGCAGTATTTT. Protein: CASSRGLASTDTQYF.

This clone has only a few counts. The chain joins TRBV19 to TRBJ1-3; D ambiguous. Trimming took 3 bases from V and 5 from J, leaving 20 bases between them. The CDR3 spans 17 residues. CDR1 LNHDA and CDR2 SQIVND come from the germline V gene (reference sequence). The CDR3: CASSMERDSLSRNTIYF. CDR3 nucleotides: TGTGCCAGTAGTATGGAGAGAGACTCCTTGTCAAGAAACACCATATATTTT. Full variable domain (outside the CDR3, taken from reference TRBV19 and TRBJ1-3): DGGITQSPKYLFRKEGQNVTLSCEQNLNHDAMYWYRQDPGQGLRLIYYSQIVNDFQKGDIAEGYSVSREKKESFPLTVTSAQKNPTAFYLCASSMERDSLSRNTIYFGEGSWLTVV.

This clone was counted a few times. This chain links TRBV6-2 or TRBV6-3 with TRBJ2-5; no definite D call. The CDR3 has 11 amino acids. Germline-derived CDR1 and CDR2 are MNHEY and SVGEGT. The germline V and J ends were trimmed by 2 bases and 11 bases, with 9 bases remaining between them. CDR3 in amino acids: CASSYGPTQYF. CDR3 sequence (DNA): TGTGCCAGCAGTTACGGGCCGACACAGTACTTC.

This sequence joins TRBV10-2 and TRBJ2-3; D is uncertain. Germline CDR1 is WSHSY and CDR2 is SAAADI. Deletions cut 0 bases from V and 5 bases from J, with 18 bases between. The CDR3 has 17 residues. The CDR3 loop is CASSESLVPPSVDTQYF. The DNA for the CDR3 is TGCGCCAGCAGTGAGTCTCTGGTTCCCCCTTCCGTAGATACGCAGTATTTT.

As DNA, the CDR3 is TGTGCCAGCAGCCAAGATGGGACAGCAAAGGGCAATCAGCCCCAGCATTTT. Its translation is CASSQDGTAKGNQPQHF. The chain joins TRBV4-2 to TRBJ1-5; 7 bases match TRBD1. V lost 0 bases to trimming and J lost 2 bases; unmatched junction nucleotides: 7. The length of the CDR3 is 17 residues. The germline gives CDR1 LGHNA, CDR2 YNFKEQ.

The V call is TRBV10-3, the J call TRBJ2-5, with 8 bases matching TRBD2. From germline, CDR1 is ENHRY and CDR2 SYGVKD. The CDR3 runs 16 residues. V trimming: 2 bases; J trimming: 4 bases; junction bases outside the gene matches: 9. In DNA form, the CDR3 reads TGTGCCATCAGTGAGCCCTCTACGGGGGGGATAGAGACCCAGTACTTC. It translates to CAISEPSTGGIETQYF.

The V and J genes are TRBV28 and TRBJ1-6; 8 positions agree with TRBD1. Unmatched junction bases numbered 6, after V lost 2 bases and J lost 9 bases. CDR1 is MDHEN, CDR2 SYDVKM, per germline. The CDR3 length is 15 residues. The CDR3 DNA reads as TGTGCCAGCAGTTTAGGACAGGGCTTGGGTTCACCCCTCCACTTT. This translates into CASSLGQGLGSPLHF. Combining the CDR3 with reference TRBV28 and TRBJ1-6 gives the whole variable domain DVKVTQSSRYLVKRTGEKVFLECVQDMDHENMFWYRQDPGLGLRLIYFSYDVKMKEKGDIPEGYSVSREKKERFSLILESASTNQTSMYLCASSLGQGLGSPLHFGNGTRLTVT.

The chain is built from TRBV27 and TRBJ1-2; no reliable D call. CDR3 length: 14 amino acids. V dropped 6 bases and J dropped 5 bases, with 16 bases sitting between them. The germline CDR1 and CDR2 sequences are MNHEY and SMNVEV (reference sequence). This CDR3 is CASSPTRAVYGYTF. CDR3 nucleotide sequence: TGTGCCAGCAGCCCGACACGGGCAGTATATGGCTACACCTTC.